This T cell receptor (beta chain) was captured in a study of OX40 agonist ivuxolimab in advanced cancers. Worth noting for this clone: As yet, its antigen is unknown.

Study conclusions and caveats: Averaged across samples, CD8+ T cells carried more expanded clones than CD4+ did. The antigens recognized by the expanded peripheral T cells, that is their antigen specificity, were not determined.

This CDR3 spans 17 amino acids. V trimming: 1 base; J trimming: 3 bases; junction bases outside the gene matches: 9. Looked up from germline, CDR1 is SGHTA and CDR2 is FQGNSA. Measured with immunoSEQ multiplex PCR; TCRdb has only the in-frame clones, and not every one. Here the sample spans about 43,000 clones, about 80% being singletons. This TCR was sampled from an adult with an advanced solid tumor such as melanoma, head and neck, liver or kidney cancer. The chain links TRBV7-2 to TRBJ2-1; 7 bases match TRBD2. Specimen: CD4+ or CD8+ T cells sorted from blood, collected in a trial of the OX40 agonist ivuxolimab. The CDR3 coding sequence is TGTGCCAGCAGCTTAGAAAGGGCCGGGACTAACTACAATGAGCAGTTCTTC. Its protein product is CASSLERAGTNYNEQFF.